Here is one T cell receptor beta chain with its context. Its antigen is not known. The repertoire was sequenced with immunoSEQ multiplex PCR; TCRdb's copy has only in-frame clones and lacks some. Here the sample spans over 9,000 clones, just over 90% being singletons. The sample is drawn from a study of T cells after posttransplantation cyclophosphamide. Study-wide points: Later post-transplant blood repertoires were often dominated by donor CD8+ memory clones. Tissue-infiltrating T cells from skin or gut overlapped little with blood T cells. After PTCy, TRB diversity resembled that of CNI/methotrexate controls.

CDR3 length: 15 residues. Busulfan-fludarabine conditioning, marrow transplant, and cyclophosphamide on days +3 and +4 were administered. The material sequenced was PBMCs, taken after allogeneic stem cell transplant with posttransplant cyclophosphamide. The rearrangement links TRBV21-1 to TRBJ1-4; TRBD1 is the table's D call and was not checked against the DNA. TRBV21-1 is assigned pseudogene status. The clonotype originates from a female patient aged 25-39 years who received an allogeneic stem cell transplant from an unrelated donor, was CMV-positive, and had no GVHD. Some T cells may arise from the graft donor. The CDR3, as DNA: TGTGCCAGCAGCTACCGACAGGCCGCTAATGAAAAACTGTTTTTT. Translated: CASSYRQAANEKLFF.